This T cell receptor beta chain stems from a study of T-cell reconstitution after alpha-beta-depleted transplantation in children (dated by TCRdb to 2016 to 2017). Some background on the complete study: Using TCR repertoire profiling, the study quantitatively followed how T-cell immune reconstitution unfolded in children after TCRalphabeta/CD19-depleted allogeneic hematopoietic cell transplantation. What the research found in general, with its limitations: Over subsequent months, a decline in hyperexpanded clone frequencies was noted, and after one year, T-cell counts and TCRbeta diversity were mostly ascribed to newly produced T cells. In some patients, the high TCRbeta diversity seen at day 60 was put down to recipient T cells and intrathymic progenitors that had survived conditioning. The apparently early recovery of alphabetaT-cell counts about two months after transplant reportedly depended on only several hundred rapidly expanded clones that came from non-depleted graft cells.

The receptor library was made with PCR. The instrument was an Illumina HiSeq 2500. TCR library preparation used molecular barcoding, with unique molecular identifiers applied to normalize quantification of the TCRbeta repertoire. TCRdb cleaned the public reads at Q25 with fastp, built clones with MiXCR and kept in-frame beta chains. Every CDR3 protein is listed once, alongside the most common genes and DNA of its rows. This sample comprises more than 400,000 distinct CDR3 sequences, about an eighth of them detected only once. Around 15% of the sample is in the top ten clones. This clonotype was counted between two and nine times. Which antigen it targets is not known. No base qualities exist here, and no much larger clone lies one base off it. Reading the germline V gene gives CDR1 SGDLS and CDR2 YYNGEE. The CDR3 spans 15 residues, from the cysteine through the phenylalanine. The sequence is cut down to CDR3 DNA, 45 bases in frame from base 1. V gives up 3 bases and J gives up 2 bases, and the segment between their germline ends measures 15 bases.

According to the study, the label for this sample's treatment or condition signals: allogeneic hematopoietic cell transplantation with graft depleted of TCRalphabeta T cells and CD19 B cells. TCRalphabeta/CD19-depleted allogeneic hematopoietic cell grafts were given to the transplant recipients, all of whom were children. Recombination joined TRBV9 with TRBJ2-7, and the D gene may be TRBD2, 6 bases matching. The sample here was PBMCs, mostly from graft donor cells, taken 180 days after TCRalphabeta/CD19-depleted stem cell transplant. The receptor's source is a female patient between 2 and 15 years old who had a stem cell transplant for aplastic anemia, so the T cells may come from the graft donor. The DNA sequence reads TGTGCCAGCAGCGAGGAGGGCAGTAGGGCCTACGAGCAGTACTTC. This encodes CASSEEGSRAYEQYF.